These 9 T cell receptor beta chains share one sample of origin, sequenced in a study of blood T cells in healthy people across ages. For the second PCR, which ran for 7 to 11 cycles, a sample-barcoded 5' primer and a J-beta primer mix were used. TCRdb reprocessed the 5' RACE reads with MiXCR, giving one entry per CDR3 protein. Among roughly 800,000 distinct CDR3 sequences listed, around 25% were seen once. These data were likewise used in another study, on T cells of mothers and their children.

Sequencing was performed on blood. These receptors were obtained from a boy younger than 18 in good health.

This clonotype was counted a few times. V is TRBV7-2 and J is TRBJ1-1; D is uncertain. From germline, CDR1 is SGHTA and CDR2 FQGNSA. This CDR3 spans 14 amino acids. Trimming removed 5 bases from V and 0 bases from J, with 10 bases in between. In DNA, the CDR3 is TGTGCCAGCAGCGCAAACACAATGAACACTGAAGCTTTCTTT. Its protein product is CASSANTMNTEAFF. The full variable domain, rest sourced from reference TRBV7-2 and TRBJ1-1, is GAGVSQSPSNKVTEKGKDVELRCDPISGHTALYWYRQSLGQGLEFLIYFQGNSAPDKSGLPSDRFSAERTGGSVSTLTIQRTQQEDSAVYLCASSANTMNTEAFFGQGTRLTVV.

The chain has TRBV7-2 and TRBJ2-7, with TRBD1 as a possible D gene (5 bases). The CDR3 is made up of 12 amino acids. In germline, CDR1 is SGHTA, CDR2 FQGNSA. V lost 5 bases and J lost 4, with 9 bases in between. The CDR3 nucleotides read TGTGCCAGCAGCGCACAGGATTACGAGCAGTACTTC. This gives the protein CASSAQDYEQYF.

The sample holds a few counts of this clonotype. V and J are TRBV21-1 and TRBJ2-5; the table's D gene call, TRBD1, was not cross checked with the DNA. TRBV21-1 is recorded as a pseudogene. This CDR3 contains 14 residues. The DNA of the CDR3 is TGTGCCAGCATCCCGGGACAGGGTCAAGAGACCCAGTACTTC. Protein: CASIPGQGQETQYF.

The chain employs TRBV7-9 and TRBJ2-1; 11 bases map to TRBD1. The J call may be wrong; the DNA end is better matched by TRBJ2-5. The CDR3 runs 14 residues. Germline values: CDR1 SEHNR, CDR2 FQNEAQ (reference sequence). The CDR3 sequence: CASSLDRGPETQYF. CDR3 nucleotide sequence: TGTGCCAGCAGCTTGGACAGGGGGCCCGAGACCCAGTACTTC.

This clonotype was observed a handful of times. This chain links TRBV12-3 or TRBV12-4 with TRBJ1-4; a possible D gene is TRBD1 (6 bases). Trimming pared 6 bases from V and 4 bases from J, leaving 9 bases between. The CDR3 runs to 13 residues. The CDR3 DNA reads TGTGCCAGCAGCATGGACAGTAATGAAAAACTGTTTTTT. This sequence encodes CASSMDSNEKLFF.

This chain uses TRBV29-1 with TRBJ2-1, with 7 bases matching TRBD2. CDR3 size: 13 residues. Germline V gene data show CDR1 as SQVTM and CDR2 as ANQGSEA. The ends lost 5 bases at V and 9 bases at J; junction bases unmatched: 10. CDR3 loop: CSVWGRAGIEQFF. The CDR3 DNA sequence: TGCAGCGTTTGGGGGAGGGCCGGTATTGAGCAGTTCTTC.

The chain links TRBV20-1 to TRBJ2-7; 8 nucleotides agree with TRBD1. Germline V CDR1 and CDR2: DFQATT, SNEGSKA (reference sequence). The ends lost 5 bases at V and 5 bases at J; junction bases unmatched: 8. This CDR3 is built from 13 residues. Here the CDR3 reads CSAPGTGVNEQYF. CDR3 sequence (DNA): TGCAGTGCTCCCGGGACAGGCGTAAACGAGCAGTACTTC.

This clonotype was seen a few times. The gene calls are TRBV24-1 and TRBJ2-1, with TRBD1 matching over 7 bases. The trim removed 9 bases at V and 0 bases at J, leaving 13 bases unmatched. CDR3 length: 17 residues. CDR1 KGHDR and CDR2 SFDVKD come from the germline V gene. The CDR3 coding sequence is TGTGCCACCTCGAACAGGGGACGCGAGAGCTCCTACAATGAGCAGTTCTTC. Translated: CATSNRGRESSYNEQFF.

This clonotype has ten or more counts. The chain uses TRBV7-9 and TRBJ2-7, with D maybe TRBD1 (5 bases). The V gene's germline CDR1 is SEHNR and CDR2 FQNEAQ (reference sequence). V lost 5 bases to trimming and J lost 0 bases, with 14 bases between them. There are 15 residues in the CDR3. CDR3 sequence (DNA): TGTGCCAGCAGCCCCCGACAGTACAGCTCCTACGAGCAGTACTTC. Translation: CASSPRQYSSYEQYF.